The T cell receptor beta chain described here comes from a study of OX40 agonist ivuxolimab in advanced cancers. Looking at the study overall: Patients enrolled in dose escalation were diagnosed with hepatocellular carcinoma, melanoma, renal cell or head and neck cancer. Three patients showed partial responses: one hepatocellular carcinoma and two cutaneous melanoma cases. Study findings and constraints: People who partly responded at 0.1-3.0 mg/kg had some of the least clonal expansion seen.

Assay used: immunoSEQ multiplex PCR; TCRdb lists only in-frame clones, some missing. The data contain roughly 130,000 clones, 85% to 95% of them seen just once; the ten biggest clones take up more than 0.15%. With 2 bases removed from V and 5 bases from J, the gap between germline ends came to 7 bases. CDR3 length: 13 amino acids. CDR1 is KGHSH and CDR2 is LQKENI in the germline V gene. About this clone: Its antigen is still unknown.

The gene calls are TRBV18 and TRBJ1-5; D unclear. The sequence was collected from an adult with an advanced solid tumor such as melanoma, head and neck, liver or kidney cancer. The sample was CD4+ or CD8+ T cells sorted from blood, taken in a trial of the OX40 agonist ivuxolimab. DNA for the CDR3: TGTGCCAGCTCACCATCGGCCGATCAGCCCCAGCATTTT. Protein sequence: CASSPSADQPQHF.